This T cell receptor beta chain was identified in a study of spatial heterogeneity in lung cancer (dated by TCRdb to about 2019). A note on the overall study: Beta-chain transcripts were consistently detected in greater numbers than alpha-chain transcripts, which likely reflects a higher abundance of beta-chain transcripts. In the raw uncorrected reads, each unique combination of TCR and UMI appeared more than ten times on average. TCR alpha and beta repertoires were quantitatively compared across multiple tumor regions, matched nontumor lung and blood in non-small cell lung cancer. Nonsynonymous mutation counts, determined by whole-exome sequencing of tumor tissue, were related to features of the TCR repertoire. Both alpha and beta chains were TCR-sequenced in hundreds of tumor regions, about 69 matched nontumor lung samples and around 54 PBMC samples obtained at surgery.

Receptor amplification or capture employed 5' RACE. Sequencing took place on a NextSeq 500. In the TCR library protocol, a unique molecular identifier was attached to each TCR cDNA molecule so that PCR and sequencing errors could be corrected. Per the authors' processing: TCR identification, UMI-based error correction and CDR3 extraction were all carried out with Decombinator tools. Expanded TCRs were defined as those above a frequency of 2 per 1,000, corresponding to the top 1% of the tumor frequency distribution. Renyi diversity was computed with the R vegan package after each repertoire had been subsampled 100 times to 5,000 TCRs. CDR3 similarity networks were built from amino acid triplet string-kernel similarity, connecting CDR3s with pairwise similarity above 0.82. TCRdb reworked the public reads: Q25 trimming with fastp, MiXCR clone assembly, productive beta chains retained. Identical CDR3 protein sequences are pooled into one entry, listed with their most common genes and DNA. In this record, the V and J calls reflect TCRdb's handling and not the investigators' own analysis. The sample yields 75,000 to 85,000 distinct CDR3 sequences; under 25% were counted once. Roughly 6.2% of the sample is taken by the ten largest.

Broader findings and caveats from the paper: Confirming at a functional level the hypothesis that regional TCRs recognize regional mutations was considered to require additional single-cell paired TCR alpha and beta sequencing. Ubiquitous expanded tumor TCRs were found in blood more often at tumor resection than at routine follow-up.

The table lists this clonotype with a few counts. Its antigen is currently not known. Per-base qualities were not stored, and no clone one base away is much larger. Interpreted using the paper, the time point label stands for: sample taken at primary tumor resection. Whole RNA extracted from tumor and nontumor lung tissue, or from cryopreserved PBMC samples, was used for TCR sequencing without cell sorting. Donors were 70 or so patients with early-stage, untreated non-small cell lung cancer from the lung TRACERx cohort. Only patients for whom sufficient RNA was available from at least two tumor regions were selected for TCR sequencing. Inclusive of the bounding cysteine and phenylalanine, the CDR3 is 11 residues long. Just CDR3 DNA is preserved here, 33 bases in frame from base 1. Deletion took 4 bases off V and 9 bases off J, with a span of 10 bases between the germline ends. Sequences SQVTM (CDR1) and ANQGSEA (CDR2) are obtained from the germline V gene.

This receptor was obtained from a male donor with early-stage non-small cell lung cancer. The sample was PBMCs, taken at surgery. This receptor chain uses TRBV29-1 and TRBJ2-1, with no reliable assignment of the D segment. Read as DNA, the sequence is TGCAGCGTTGTTTCGGGTGGTGAGCAGTTCTTC. Translated, it reads CSVVSGGEQFF.